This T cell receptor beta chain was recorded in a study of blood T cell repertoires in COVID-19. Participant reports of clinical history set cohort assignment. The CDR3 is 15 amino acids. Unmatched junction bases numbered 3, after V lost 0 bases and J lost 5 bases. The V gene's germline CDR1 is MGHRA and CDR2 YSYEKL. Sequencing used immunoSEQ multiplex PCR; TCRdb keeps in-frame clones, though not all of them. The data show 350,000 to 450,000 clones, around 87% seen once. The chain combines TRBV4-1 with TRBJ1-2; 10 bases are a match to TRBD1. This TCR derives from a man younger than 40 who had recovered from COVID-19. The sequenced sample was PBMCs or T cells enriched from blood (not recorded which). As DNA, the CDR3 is TGCGCCAGCAGCCAAGAGGAGGGACAGGGGTATGGCTACACCTTC. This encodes CASSQEEGQGYGYTF.